This TCR beta chain was captured in a study of blood T cell repertoires in COVID-19. Study context: The United States, Italy and Spain provided the acute and convalescent COVID-19 samples. T cells, B-cell-depleted T cells, or PBMCs provided the cDNA or gDNA that served as material.

Germline CDR1 and CDR2: ENHRY and SYGVKD. The germline V and J ends were trimmed by 8 bases and 0 bases, with 13 bases remaining between them. The CDR3 is 15 amino acids. Only in-frame clones appear in the TCRdb table, and some are missing; sequencing was by immunoSEQ multiplex PCR. The sample records more than 95,000 clones, 92% being singletons. This chain joins TRBV10-3 and TRBJ2-2; D ambiguous. The sample taken for sequencing was peripheral blood. The sequence came from a man aged 45-65 years with COVID-19, enrolled during active disease. This CDR3 reads CAISLGSPNTGELFF. For the CDR3, the DNA is TGTGCCATCTCCCTAGGTTCGCCGAACACCGGGGAGCTGTTTTTT.